Below are 25 T cell receptor beta chains sequenced from a single sample in a study of shared clonotypes between healthy human individuals. Measured with immunoSEQ multiplex PCR; TCRdb has only the in-frame clones, and not every one. The sample records hundreds of thousands of clones, roughly 79% being singletons. Sequencing input: PBMCs. The origin of the receptors is a woman aged 35 to 49 in good health. Some clones in this sample may be carry-over from other donors' samples.

J is TRBJ2-1 and V is TRBV28; 12 bases map to TRBD2. The V gene's germline CDR1 is MDHEN and CDR2 SYDVKM. There are 21 residues in the CDR3. The V and J ends lost 0 bases and 6 bases, in that order; junction bases with no gene match: 18. DNA for the CDR3: TGTGCCAGCAGTTTATGGGGGGCGCGGTCCTCCTCTAGCGGGAGGGGCAATGAGCAGTTCTTC. Translation: CASSLWGARSSSSGRGNEQFF.

The rearrangement links TRBV28 to TRBJ2-1, with 8 nucleotides matching TRBD1. The germline V gene has CDR1 MDHEN and CDR2 SYDVKM. V dropped 4 bases and J dropped 2; count of bases not matched to a gene: 7. CDR3 length equals 16 residues. The CDR3 spells CASSSPGQVAYNEQFF. The CDR3 DNA reads TGTGCCAGCAGTTCACCGGGACAGGTGGCCTACAATGAGCAGTTCTTC.

This clone was found many times. The chain employs TRBV5-1 and TRBJ2-7; TRBD1 aligns across 12 bases. Per germline, CDR1 SGHRS and CDR2 YFSETQ. The V segment lost 3 bases and the J segment 6 bases; nucleotides outside the gene matches: 4. The CDR3 extends over 14 amino acids. CDR3 residues: CASSWDRGLTEQYF. CDR3 bases: TGCGCCAGCAGCTGGGACAGGGGGCTCACCGAGCAGTACTTC.

The chain employs TRBV7-9 and TRBJ1-5; D is uncertain. The CDR3 extends over 12 amino acids. CDR1 is SEHNR and CDR2 is FQNEAQ in the germline V gene (reference sequence). V lost 5 bases and J lost 4, with 6 bases in between. CDR3: CASSPQNQPQHF. DNA of the CDR3: TGTGCCAGCAGCCCGCAAAATCAGCCCCAGCATTTT.

The chain combines TRBV5-1 with TRBJ2-2; tentative D call: TRBD1 (5 bases). The CDR3 has 15 residues. V was pared by 3 bases and J by 7 bases, with 16 bases between. CDR1 is SGHRS, CDR2 YFSETQ, per germline. Here the CDR3 DNA reads TGCGCCAGCAGCTACCTGCAGGGTCCGGACGGGGAGCTGTTTTTT. It yields the protein CASSYLQGPDGELFF.

V gene TRBV4-3 combines with J gene TRBJ2-1, with 12 nucleotides matching TRBD2. The ends lost 1 base at V and 8 bases at J; junction bases unmatched: 3. The length of the CDR3 is 15 residues. CDR1 is LGHNA and CDR2 is YSLEER in the germline V gene. The CDR3 loop is CASSQGLAGVYEQFF. Here the CDR3 DNA reads TGCGCCAGCAGCCAAGGACTAGCGGGAGTTTATGAGCAGTTCTTC.

This rearrangement joins TRBV14 to TRBJ2-1; D not certain. Trimming removed 4 bases from V and 0 bases from J, with 13 bases in between. Germline loops: CDR1 SGHDN, CDR2 FVKESK. This CDR3 is 16 amino acids long. The CDR3: CASSPVAASSYNEQFF. DNA of the CDR3: TGTGCCAGCAGCCCCGTTGCTGCCAGCTCCTACAATGAGCAGTTCTTC.

This clone was seen only a few times. The V gene is TRBV30, the J gene TRBJ1-6; 8 bases agree with TRBD1. Trimming took 2 bases from V and 6 from J; bases not matched to a gene: 3. CDR1 GTSNPN and CDR2 SVGIG come from the germline V gene (reference sequence). The CDR3 is made up of 14 amino acids. The CDR3 DNA follows: TGTGCCTGGAGTCAGGACAGGGCTAATTCACCCCTCCACTTT. This sequence encodes CAWSQDRANSPLHF.

The J gene is TRBJ2-2, the V gene TRBV4-2, with a possible D match to TRBD1 (5 bases). Trimming stripped 1 base from V and 5 bases from J, with 8 bases between. The CDR3 has 14 amino acids. The germline V gene has CDR1 LGHNA and CDR2 YNFKEQ. DNA for the CDR3: TGTGCCAGCAGCCAAGCAGGGCGGACCGGGGAGCTGTTTTTT. This sequence encodes CASSQAGRTGELFF.

Turning to this clone: The sample carries other DNA sequences with the same CDR3. This rearrangement joins TRBV5-1 to TRBJ2-3; D not certain. The CDR3 has 15 residues. Per the germline V gene, CDR1 is SGHRS and CDR2 is YFSETQ. Trimming took 0 bases from V and 1 from J, leaving 9 bases between them. CDR3 sequence: CASSLVAGGTDTQYF. CDR3 bases: TGCGCCAGCAGCTTGGTGGCAGGTGGCACAGATACGCAGTATTTT.

The gene calls are TRBV7-2 and TRBJ2-3; TRBD2 aligns across 11 bases. CDR1 and CDR2 from the germline V gene are SGHTA and FQGNSA. V trimming: 3 bases; J trimming: 2 bases; junction bases outside the gene matches: 7. The length of the CDR3 is 17 residues. The CDR3 spells CASSFLAGGPITDTQYF. In nucleotides, the CDR3 is TGTGCCAGCAGCTTCTTAGCGGGAGGGCCGATCACAGATACGCAGTATTTT. The complete variable domain, with remaining parts taken from reference TRBV7-2 and TRBJ2-3, reads GAGVSQSPSNKVTEKGKDVELRCDPISGHTALYWYRQSLGQGLEFLIYFQGNSAPDKSGLPSDRFSAERTGGSVSTLTIQRTQQEDSAVYLCASSFLAGGPITDTQYFGPGTRLTVL.

The rearrangement joins TRBV28 to TRBJ2-7; D is uncertain. This CDR3 spans 13 amino acids. Germline values: CDR1 MDHEN, CDR2 SYDVKM. With 6 bases removed from V and 2 bases from J, the gap between germline ends came to 11 bases. The CDR3: CASSPGSTYEQYF. CDR3 in DNA: TGTGCCAGCAGCCCGGGTAGTACCTACGAGCAGTACTTC.

The genes are TRBV9 and TRBJ2-1, with D perhaps matching TRBD2 (5 bases). Germline lookup yields CDR1 SGDLS and CDR2 YYNGEE. V lost 3 bases to trimming and J lost 2 bases, with 12 bases between them. The CDR3 length is 15 residues. The CDR3 nucleotides read TGTGCCAGCAGCGGAAGCGGAGCAACCTACAATGAGCAGTTCTTC. This sequence encodes CASSGSGATYNEQFF.

As DNA, the CDR3 is TGTGCCAGCTCCCGGGGGCCAGGGGACACTGAAGCTTTCTTT. Protein sequence: CASSRGPGDTEAFF. The rearrangement joins TRBV18 to TRBJ1-1, with D possibly TRBD1 on 6 matching bases. Per the germline V gene, CDR1 is KGHSH and CDR2 is LQKENI. CDR3 length: 14 amino acids. V was clipped by 6 bases and J by 3 bases, with 14 bases between them.

This sequence joins TRBV6-6 and TRBJ2-5; TRBD1 matches at 9 bases. The germline gives CDR1 MNHNY, CDR2 SVGAGI (reference sequence). This CDR3 contains 12 residues. The J segment lost 5 bases and the V segment lost 10 bases, leaving 5 bases of the junction unmatched. The CDR3 nucleotides are TGTGCCACGACAGGGGGAGGCGAGACCCAGTACTTC. Protein: CATTGGGETQYF.

The chain has TRBV2 and TRBJ2-1; D is possibly TRBD2 (6 bases). Deletions cut 3 bases from V and 8 bases from J, with 17 bases between. The CDR3 has 15 residues. CDR1 and CDR2 (germline): SNHLY, FYNNEI. This CDR3 is CASSDGGGISYEQFF. In nucleotides, the CDR3 is TGTGCCAGCAGTGATGGTGGCGGGATATCCTATGAGCAGTTCTTC.

This clone has just one count. A far larger clone is off by one base, so a read error is likely. Other DNA sequences in the same sample also yield this CDR3. This rearrangement joins TRBV7-2 to TRBJ1-2; unclear D gene. V was cut by 0 bases and J by 5 bases, with 4 bases left in between. From germline, CDR1 is SGHTA and CDR2 FQGNSA. This CDR3 has 12 amino acids. This chain's CDR3 is CASSLAGYGYTF. The CDR3 bases are TGTGCCAGCAGCTTAGCGGGGTATGGCTACACCTTC.

The V and J genes are TRBV6-1 and TRBJ2-7, with a possible D match to TRBD2 (6 bases). CDR1 MNHNS and CDR2 SASEGT come from the germline V gene. There are 14 residues in the CDR3. Trimming took off 1 base at V and 1 base at J, with 8 bases between the two ends. CDR3 sequence (DNA): TGTGCCAGCAGTGAAGTGGGGGGATCCTACGAGCAGTACTTC. Residues: CASSEVGGSYEQYF.

This sequence joins TRBV29-1 and TRBJ2-5, with D possibly matching TRBD1 (5 bases). Germline V lookup: CDR1 SQVTM, CDR2 ANQGSEA. The CDR3 length is 12 residues. The V and J ends lost 8 bases and 2 bases respectively, with 12 bases between them. In DNA, the CDR3 is TGCAGCTCCCGGACACGACAAGAGACCCAGTACTTC. It codes for CSSRTRQETQYF. Complete variable domain (other parts from reference TRBV29-1 and TRBJ2-5): SAVISQKPSRDICQRGTSLTIQCQVDSQVTMMFWYRQQPGQSLTLIATANQGSEATYESGFVIDKFPISRPNLTFSTLTVSNMSPEDSSIYLCSSRTRQETQYFGPGTRLLVL.

The chain employs TRBV5-1 and TRBJ2-1, with D perhaps matching TRBD2 (7 bases). The V and J ends lost 1 base and 9 bases respectively, with 14 bases between them. The CDR3 has 14 amino acids. CDR1 is SGHRS and CDR2 is YFSETQ in the germline V gene. The CDR3 region has the DNA TGCGCCAGCAGCTTGTTTGGGGGGGCCGTTGAGCAGTTCTTC. Amino acids: CASSLFGGAVEQFF.

The chain uses TRBV15 and TRBJ2-7, with D maybe TRBD2 (5 bases). From germline, CDR1 is LNHNV and CDR2 YYDKDF (reference sequence). Trimming removed 0 bases at V and 5 bases at J, with 11 bases between. CDR3 size: 14 residues. As DNA, the CDR3 is TGTGCCACCAGCAGAGATCTCACTAGGAACGAGCAGTACTTC. Translation: CATSRDLTRNEQYF. The entire variable domain, with the rest obtained from reference TRBV15 and TRBJ2-7, is as follows: DAMVIQNPRYQVTQFGKPVTLSCSQTLNHNVMYWYQQKSSQAPKLLFHYYDKDFNNEADTPDNFQSRRPNTSFCFLDIRSPGLGDTAMYLCATSRDLTRNEQYFGPGTRLTVT.

The chain links TRBV19 to TRBJ1-1, with D tentatively TRBD1 (5 bases). The CDR3 sequence is 14 residues long. Germline V CDR1 and CDR2: LNHDA, SQIVND (reference sequence). V lost 4 bases and J lost 6, with 15 bases in between. In nucleotides, the CDR3 is TGTGCCAGTAGTAGGGGCGGGTTAGGCGCTGAAGCTTTCTTT. Its protein product is CASSRGGLGAEAFF.

The chain joins TRBV6-5 to TRBJ1-2, with unresolved D. This CDR3 is built from 14 residues. V was trimmed by 0 bases and J by 6 bases, leaving 11 bases between them. CDR1 is MNHEY, CDR2 SVGAGI, per germline. The CDR3 loop is CASSYSRGNDGYTF. Written as DNA, the CDR3 is TGTGCCAGCAGTTACTCGAGAGGGAACGATGGCTACACCTTC.

This chain joins TRBV30 and TRBJ1-2; weak D call: TRBD1 (6 bases). Germline-derived CDR1 and CDR2 are GTSNPN and SVGIG (reference sequence). V was clipped by 0 bases and J by 8 bases, with 16 bases between them. This CDR3 region has 14 residues. The CDR3 bases are TGTGCCTGGAGTGTATTTGCGGGGGGGGGCGGCTACACCTTC. It yields the protein CAWSVFAGGGGYTF.

The chain uses TRBV5-4 and TRBJ2-5; D not resolved. CDR1 is SGHNT, CDR2 YYREEE, per germline (reference sequence). V lost 7 bases and J lost 2, with 9 bases in between. This CDR3 contains 12 residues. CDR3 DNA: TGTGCCAGCCAGAAGGGTCAAGAGACCCAGTACTTC. Protein product: CASQKGQETQYF. The full variable domain, with the rest looked up from reference TRBV5-4 and TRBJ2-5, is ETGVTQSPTHLIKTRGQQVTLRCSSQSGHNTVSWYQQALGQGPQFIFQYYREEENGRGNFPPRFSGLQFPNYSSELNVNALELDDSALYLCASQKGQETQYFGPGTRLLVL.